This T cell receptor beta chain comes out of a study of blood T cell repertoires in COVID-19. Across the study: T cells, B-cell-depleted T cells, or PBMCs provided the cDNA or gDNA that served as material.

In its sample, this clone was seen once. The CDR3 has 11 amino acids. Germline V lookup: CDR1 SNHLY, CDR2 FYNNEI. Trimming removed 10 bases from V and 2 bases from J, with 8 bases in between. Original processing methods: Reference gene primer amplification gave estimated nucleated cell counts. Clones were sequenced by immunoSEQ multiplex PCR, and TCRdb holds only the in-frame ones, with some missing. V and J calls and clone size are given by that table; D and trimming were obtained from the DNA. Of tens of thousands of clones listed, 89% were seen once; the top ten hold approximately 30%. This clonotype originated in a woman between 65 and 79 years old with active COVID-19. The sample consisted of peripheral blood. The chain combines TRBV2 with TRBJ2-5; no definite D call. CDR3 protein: CANGPQETQYF. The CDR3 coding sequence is TGTGCCAACGGTCCGCAAGAGACCCAGTACTTC.